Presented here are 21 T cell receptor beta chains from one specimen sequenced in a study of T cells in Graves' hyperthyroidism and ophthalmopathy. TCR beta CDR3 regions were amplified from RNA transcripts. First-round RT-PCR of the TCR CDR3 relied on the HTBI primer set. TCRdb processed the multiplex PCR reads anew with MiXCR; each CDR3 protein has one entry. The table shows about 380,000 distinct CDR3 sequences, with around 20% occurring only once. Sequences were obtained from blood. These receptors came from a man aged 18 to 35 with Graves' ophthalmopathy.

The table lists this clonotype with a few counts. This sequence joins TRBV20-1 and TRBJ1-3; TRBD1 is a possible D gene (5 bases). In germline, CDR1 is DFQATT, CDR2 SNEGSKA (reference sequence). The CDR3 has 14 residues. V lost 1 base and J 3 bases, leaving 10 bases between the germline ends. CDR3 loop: CSARGGTGGNTIYF. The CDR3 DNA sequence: TGCAGTGCTAGAGGGGGAACAGGTGGAAACACCATATATTTT.

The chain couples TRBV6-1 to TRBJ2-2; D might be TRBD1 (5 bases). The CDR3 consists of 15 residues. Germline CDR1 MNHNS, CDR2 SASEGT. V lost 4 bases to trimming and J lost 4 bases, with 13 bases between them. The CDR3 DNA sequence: TGTGCCAGCAGTGCGGGCAGGGTGATCACCGGGGAGCTGTTTTTT. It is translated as CASSAGRVITGELFF.

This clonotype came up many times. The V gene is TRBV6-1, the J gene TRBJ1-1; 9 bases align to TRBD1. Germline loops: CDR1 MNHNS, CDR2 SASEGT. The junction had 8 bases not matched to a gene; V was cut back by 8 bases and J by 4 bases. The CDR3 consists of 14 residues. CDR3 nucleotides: TGTGCCAGCGAAACAGGGGGCGCGGTCACTGAAGCTTTCTTT. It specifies CASETGGAVTEAFF.

The CDR3 DNA is TGCGCCAGCAGTGATTGGACAGGGGACCTCCCGTATGGCTACACCTTC. This sequence encodes CASSDWTGDLPYGYTF. The chain employs TRBV10-2 and TRBJ1-2; the match to TRBD1 covers 9 bases. This CDR3 region has 16 residues. Trimming took 3 bases from V and 5 from J; bases not matched to a gene: 10. Germline CDR1 reads WSHSY; CDR2 reads SAAADI.

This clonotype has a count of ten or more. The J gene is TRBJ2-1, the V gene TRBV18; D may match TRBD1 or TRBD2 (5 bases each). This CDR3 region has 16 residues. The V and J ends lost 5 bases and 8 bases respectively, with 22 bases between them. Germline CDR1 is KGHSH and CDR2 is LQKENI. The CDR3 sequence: CASSAAGTLGRDEQFF. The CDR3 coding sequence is TGTGCCAGCTCAGCGGCCGGGACCCTCGGTCGGGATGAGCAGTTCTTC.

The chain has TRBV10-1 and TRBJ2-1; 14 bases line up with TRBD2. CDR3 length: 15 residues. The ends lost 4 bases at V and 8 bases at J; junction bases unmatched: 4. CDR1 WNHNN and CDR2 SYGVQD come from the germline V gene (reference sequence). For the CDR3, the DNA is TGCGCCAGCAGTGGACTAGCGGGGGGGCACGATGAGCAGTTCTTC. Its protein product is CASSGLAGGHDEQFF.

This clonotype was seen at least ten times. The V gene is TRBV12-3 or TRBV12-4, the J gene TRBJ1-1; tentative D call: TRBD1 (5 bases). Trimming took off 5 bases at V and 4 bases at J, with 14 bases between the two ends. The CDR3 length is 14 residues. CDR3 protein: CASSLDPRGTEAFF. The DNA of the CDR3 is TGTGCCAGCAGTCTAGACCCGAGGGGCACTGAAGCTTTCTTT.

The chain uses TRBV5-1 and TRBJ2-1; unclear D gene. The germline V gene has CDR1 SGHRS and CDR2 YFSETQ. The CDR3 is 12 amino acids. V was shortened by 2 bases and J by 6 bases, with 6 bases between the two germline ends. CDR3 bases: TGCGCCAGCAGCTTTCACAGCAATGAGCAGTTCTTC. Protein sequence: CASSFHSNEQFF.

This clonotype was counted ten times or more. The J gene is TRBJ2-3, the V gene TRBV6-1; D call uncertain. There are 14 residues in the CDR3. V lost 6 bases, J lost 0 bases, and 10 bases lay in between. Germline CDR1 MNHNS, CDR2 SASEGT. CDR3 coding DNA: TGTGCCAGCAGAGAGACAACTAGCACAGATACGCAGTATTTT. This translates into CASRETTSTDTQYF.

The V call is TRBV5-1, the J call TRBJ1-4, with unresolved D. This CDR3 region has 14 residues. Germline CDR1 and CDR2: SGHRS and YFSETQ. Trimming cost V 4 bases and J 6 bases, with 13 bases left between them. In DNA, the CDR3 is TGCGCCAGCAGCCCGACTGTCTCGGATGAAAAACTGTTTTTT. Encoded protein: CASSPTVSDEKLFF.

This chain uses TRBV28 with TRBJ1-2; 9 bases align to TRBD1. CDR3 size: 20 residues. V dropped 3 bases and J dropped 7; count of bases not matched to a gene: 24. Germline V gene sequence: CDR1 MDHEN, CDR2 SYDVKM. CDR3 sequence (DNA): TGTGCCAGCAGTTTTATGCTTGGGACAGGGAACACCGGGGAGCTGGGTGGCTACACCTTC. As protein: CASSFMLGTGNTGELGGYTF.

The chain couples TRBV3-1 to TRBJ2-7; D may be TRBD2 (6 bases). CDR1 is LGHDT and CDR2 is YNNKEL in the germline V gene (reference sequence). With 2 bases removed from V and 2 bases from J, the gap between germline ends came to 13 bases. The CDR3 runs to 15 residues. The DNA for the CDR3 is TGTGCCAGCAGCCAACACGGGACTGACACCTACGAGCAGTACTTC. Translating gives CASSQHGTDTYEQYF.

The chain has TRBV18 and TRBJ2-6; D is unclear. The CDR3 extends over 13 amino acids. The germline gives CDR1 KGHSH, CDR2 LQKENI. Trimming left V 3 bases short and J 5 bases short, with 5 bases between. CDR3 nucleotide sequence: TGTGCCAGCTCACCTCTCCGGGCCAACGTCCTGACTTTC. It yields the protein CASSPLRANVLTF.

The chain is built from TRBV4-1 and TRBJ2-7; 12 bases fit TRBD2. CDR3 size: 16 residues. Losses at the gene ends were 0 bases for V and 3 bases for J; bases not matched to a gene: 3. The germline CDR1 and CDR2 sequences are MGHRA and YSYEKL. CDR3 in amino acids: CASSQDLAGGFYEQYF. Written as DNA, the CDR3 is TGCGCCAGCAGCCAAGATCTAGCGGGGGGGTTCTACGAGCAGTACTTC.

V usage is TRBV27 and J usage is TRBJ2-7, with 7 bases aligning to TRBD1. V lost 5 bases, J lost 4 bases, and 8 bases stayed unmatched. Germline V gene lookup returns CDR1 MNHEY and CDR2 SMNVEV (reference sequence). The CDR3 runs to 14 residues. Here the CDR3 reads CASSVGTAKYEQYF. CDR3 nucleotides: TGTGCCAGCAGTGTAGGGACAGCAAAATACGAGCAGTACTTC.

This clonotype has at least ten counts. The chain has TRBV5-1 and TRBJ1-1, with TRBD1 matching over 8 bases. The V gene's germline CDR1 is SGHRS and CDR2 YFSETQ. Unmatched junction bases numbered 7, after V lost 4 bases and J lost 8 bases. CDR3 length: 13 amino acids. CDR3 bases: TGCGCCAGCAGCAGGACAGGGCTTACGGAAGCTTTCTTT. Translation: CASSRTGLTEAFF.

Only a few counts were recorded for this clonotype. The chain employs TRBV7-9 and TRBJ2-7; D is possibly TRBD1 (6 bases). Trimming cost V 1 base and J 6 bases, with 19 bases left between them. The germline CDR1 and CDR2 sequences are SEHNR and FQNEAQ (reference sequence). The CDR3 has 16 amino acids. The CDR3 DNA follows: TGTGCCAGCAGCTTAGGGGGAAACAGGGATCCCTCCGAGCAGTACTTC. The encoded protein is CASSLGGNRDPSEQYF.

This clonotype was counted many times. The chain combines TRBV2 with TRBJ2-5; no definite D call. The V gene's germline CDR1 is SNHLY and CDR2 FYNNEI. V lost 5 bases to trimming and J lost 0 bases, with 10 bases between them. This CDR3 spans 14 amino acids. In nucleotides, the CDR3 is TGTGCCAGCAGTCTCGAATTGTACCAAGAGACCCAGTACTTC. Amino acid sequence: CASSLELYQETQYF.

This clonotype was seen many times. CDR3 bases: TGTGCCAGCAGCTGGGGACAGGGGGCTTTAGATGAGCAGTTCTTC. This encodes CASSWGQGALDEQFF. The chain links TRBV7-3 to TRBJ2-1; TRBD1 matches at 12 bases. Germline V gene data show CDR1 as SGHTA and CDR2 as FQGTGA. V dropped 4 bases and J dropped 8; count of bases not matched to a gene: 6. This CDR3 spans 15 amino acids.

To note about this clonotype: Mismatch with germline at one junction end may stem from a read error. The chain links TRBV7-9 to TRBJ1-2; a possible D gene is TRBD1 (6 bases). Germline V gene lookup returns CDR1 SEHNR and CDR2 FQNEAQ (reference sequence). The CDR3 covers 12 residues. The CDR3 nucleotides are TGTGCCTGCAGCTTAGGGGGAAGCGGCTACACCTTC. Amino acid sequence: CACSLGGSGYTF. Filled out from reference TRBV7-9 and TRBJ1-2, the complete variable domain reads DTGVSQNPRHKITKRGQNVTFRCDPISEHNRLYWYRQTLGQGPEFLTYFQNEAQLEKSRLLSDRFSAERPKGSFSTLEIQRTEQGDSAMYLCACSLGGSGYTFGSGTRLTVV.

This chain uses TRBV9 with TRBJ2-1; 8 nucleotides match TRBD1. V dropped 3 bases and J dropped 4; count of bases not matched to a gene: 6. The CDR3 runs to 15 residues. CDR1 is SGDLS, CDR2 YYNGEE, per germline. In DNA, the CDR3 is TGTGCCAGCAGCGCTAAGGGGACAGGATACAATGAGCAGTTCTTC. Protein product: CASSAKGTGYNEQFF.